This paragraph reports one T cell receptor (beta chain). The antigen is unknown. The sample is drawn from a study of blood T cells in healthy people across ages. Study-wide findings and caveats: Expanded clonotype shifts may have been confounded, as the donors had an unknown CMV status.

It was with a sample-barcoded 5' primer and a J-beta primer mix that a second PCR of roughly 7 to 12 cycles was run. A template-switch adaptor with 12 random nucleotides tagged each cDNA molecule. MiXCR, run by TCRdb on the 5' RACE reads, gives a single entry per CDR3 protein. The sample includes hundreds of thousands of distinct CDR3 sequences, 32% of them seen just once. Germline V gene sequence: CDR1 SGHVS, CDR2 FQNEAQ. The CDR3 is 15 residues long. Trimming cost V 3 bases and J 5 bases; bases outside gene matches: 6. About 10 milliliters of peripheral blood were drawn from each donor into EDTA-treated tubes.

Sequenced material: blood. The chain uses TRBV7-8 and TRBJ2-2; 7 nucleotides align to TRBD1. The TCR comes from a woman aged 80 or older in good health. CDR3: CASSFGQARTGELFF. In DNA, the CDR3 is TGTGCCAGCAGCTTCGGACAGGCCAGGACCGGGGAGCTGTTTTTT.